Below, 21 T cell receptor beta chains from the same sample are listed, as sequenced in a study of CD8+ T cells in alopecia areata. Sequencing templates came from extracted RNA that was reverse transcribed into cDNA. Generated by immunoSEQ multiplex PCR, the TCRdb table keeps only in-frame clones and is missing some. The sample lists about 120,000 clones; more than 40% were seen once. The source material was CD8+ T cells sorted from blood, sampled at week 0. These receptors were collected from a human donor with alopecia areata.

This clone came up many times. The CDR3 DNA is TGCGCCAGCAGCCCCCGAGCGGGGACCTCCTACAATGAGCAGTTCTTC. Translated: CASSPRAGTSYNEQFF. The chain links TRBV4-1 to TRBJ2-1; TRBD2 matches at 7 bases. Germline CDR1 and CDR2: MGHRA and YSYEKL. This CDR3 region has 16 residues. V was clipped by 4 bases and J by 0 bases; unmatched bases: 6.

DNA for the CDR3: TGTGCCAGTAGTACCCCCGGGGAGGGGCTTACAGAGACCCAGTACTTC. Translated, it gives CASSTPGEGLTETQYF. This chain links TRBV19 with TRBJ2-5; TRBD2 matches 7 bases. CDR1 and CDR2 from the germline V gene are LNHDA and SQIVND (reference sequence). The CDR3 totals 16 residues. The trim removed 4 bases at V and 4 bases at J, leaving 12 bases unmatched.

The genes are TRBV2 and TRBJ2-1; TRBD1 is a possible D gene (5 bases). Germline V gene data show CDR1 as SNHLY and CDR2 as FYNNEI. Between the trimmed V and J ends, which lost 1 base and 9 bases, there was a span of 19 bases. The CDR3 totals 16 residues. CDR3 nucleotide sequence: TGTGCCAGCAGTGAAGGGGGCCGAACCGGAAGGGGTGAGCAGTTCTTC. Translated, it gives CASSEGGRTGRGEQFF. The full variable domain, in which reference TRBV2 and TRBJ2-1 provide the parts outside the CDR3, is EPEVTQTPSHQVTQMGQEVILRCVPISNHLYFYWYRQILGQKVEFLVSFYNNEISEKSEIFDDQFSVERPDGSNFTLKIRSTKLEDSAMYFCASSEGGRTGRGEQFFGPGTRLTVL.

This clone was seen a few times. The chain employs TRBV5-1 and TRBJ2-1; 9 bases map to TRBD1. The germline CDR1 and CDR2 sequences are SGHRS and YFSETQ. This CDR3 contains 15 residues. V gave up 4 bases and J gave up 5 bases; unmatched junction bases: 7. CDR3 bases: TGCGCCAGCAGCCCCCCAACAGGGGGCCACAATGAGCAGTTCTTC. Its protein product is CASSPPTGGHNEQFF.

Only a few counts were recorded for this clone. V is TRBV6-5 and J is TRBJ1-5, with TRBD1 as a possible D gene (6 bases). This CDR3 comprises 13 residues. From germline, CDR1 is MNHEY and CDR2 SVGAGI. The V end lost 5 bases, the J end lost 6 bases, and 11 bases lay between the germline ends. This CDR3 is CASSGGAGQPQHF. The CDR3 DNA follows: TGTGCCAGCAGTGGGGGGGCCGGTCAGCCCCAGCATTTT.

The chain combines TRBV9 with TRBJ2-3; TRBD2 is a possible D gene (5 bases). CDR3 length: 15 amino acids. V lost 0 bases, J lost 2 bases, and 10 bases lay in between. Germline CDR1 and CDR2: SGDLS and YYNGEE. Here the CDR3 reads CASSVDPSTTDTQYF. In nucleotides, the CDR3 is TGTGCCAGCAGCGTAGACCCTAGCACCACAGATACGCAGTATTTT.

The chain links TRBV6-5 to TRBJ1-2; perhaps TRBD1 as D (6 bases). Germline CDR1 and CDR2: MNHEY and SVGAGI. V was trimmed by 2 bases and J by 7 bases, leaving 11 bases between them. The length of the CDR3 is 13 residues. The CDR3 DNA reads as TGTGCCAGCAGTTACGAGGGGGGAGGTGGCTACACCTTC. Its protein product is CASSYEGGGGYTF.

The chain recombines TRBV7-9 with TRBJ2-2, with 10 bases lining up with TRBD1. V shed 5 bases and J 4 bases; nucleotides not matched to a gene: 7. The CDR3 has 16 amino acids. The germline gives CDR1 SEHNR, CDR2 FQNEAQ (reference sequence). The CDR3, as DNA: TGTGCCAGCAGCCCCTGGGACAGGGGTATCACCGGGGAGCTGTTTTTT. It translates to CASSPWDRGITGELFF.

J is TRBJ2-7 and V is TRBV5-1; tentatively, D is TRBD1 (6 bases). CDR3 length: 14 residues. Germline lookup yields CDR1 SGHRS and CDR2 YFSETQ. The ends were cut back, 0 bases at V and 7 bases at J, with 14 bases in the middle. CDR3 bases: TGCGCCAGCAGCTTGGCAGGGGCGTGGGAAGAGCAGTACTTC. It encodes CASSLAGAWEEQYF.

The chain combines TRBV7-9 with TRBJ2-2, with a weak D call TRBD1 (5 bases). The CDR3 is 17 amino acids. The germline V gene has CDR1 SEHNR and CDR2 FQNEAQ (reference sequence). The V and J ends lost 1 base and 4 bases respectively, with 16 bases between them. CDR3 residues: CASSLVRSKQGTGELFF. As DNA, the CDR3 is TGTGCCAGCAGCTTAGTACGGTCGAAGCAGGGCACCGGGGAGCTGTTTTTT.

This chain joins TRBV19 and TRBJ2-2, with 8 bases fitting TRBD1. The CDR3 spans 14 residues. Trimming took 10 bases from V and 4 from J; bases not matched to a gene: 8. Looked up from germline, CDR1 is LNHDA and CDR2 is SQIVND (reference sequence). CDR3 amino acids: CATLDRETTGELFF. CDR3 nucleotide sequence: TGTGCCACCTTGGACAGGGAGACCACCGGGGAGCTGTTTTTT.

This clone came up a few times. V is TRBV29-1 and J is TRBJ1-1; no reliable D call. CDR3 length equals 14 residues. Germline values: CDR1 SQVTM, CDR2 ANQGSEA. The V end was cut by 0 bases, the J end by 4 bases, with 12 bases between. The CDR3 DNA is TGCAGCGTTGAAGACCTCGAACGGGGCACTGAAGCTTTCTTT. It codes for CSVEDLERGTEAFF.

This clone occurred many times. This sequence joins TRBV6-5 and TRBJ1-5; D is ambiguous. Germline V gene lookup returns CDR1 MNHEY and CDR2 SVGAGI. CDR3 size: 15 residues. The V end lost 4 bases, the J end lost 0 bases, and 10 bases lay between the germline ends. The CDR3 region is CASSSLDGSNQPQHF. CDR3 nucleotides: TGTGCCAGCAGTTCGCTAGACGGTAGCAATCAGCCCCAGCATTTT.

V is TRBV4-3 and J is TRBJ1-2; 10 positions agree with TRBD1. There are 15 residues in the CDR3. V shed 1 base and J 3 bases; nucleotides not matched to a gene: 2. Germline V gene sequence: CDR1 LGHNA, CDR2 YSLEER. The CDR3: CASSQAGTGDYGYTF. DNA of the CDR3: TGCGCCAGCAGCCAAGCCGGGACAGGGGACTATGGCTACACCTTC.

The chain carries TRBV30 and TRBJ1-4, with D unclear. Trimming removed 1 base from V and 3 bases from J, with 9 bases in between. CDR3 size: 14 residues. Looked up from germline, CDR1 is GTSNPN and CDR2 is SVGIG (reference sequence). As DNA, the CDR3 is TGTGCCTGGAGTGAGGGCGGGTCTAATGAAAAACTGTTTTTT. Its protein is CAWSEGGSNEKLFF.

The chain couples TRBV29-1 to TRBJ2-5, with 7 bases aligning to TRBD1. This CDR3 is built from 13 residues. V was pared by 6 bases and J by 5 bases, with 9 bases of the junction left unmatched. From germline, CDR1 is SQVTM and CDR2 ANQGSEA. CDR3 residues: CSVRGQEVETQYF. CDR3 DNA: TGCAGCGTGAGAGGACAGGAAGTGGAGACCCAGTACTTC.

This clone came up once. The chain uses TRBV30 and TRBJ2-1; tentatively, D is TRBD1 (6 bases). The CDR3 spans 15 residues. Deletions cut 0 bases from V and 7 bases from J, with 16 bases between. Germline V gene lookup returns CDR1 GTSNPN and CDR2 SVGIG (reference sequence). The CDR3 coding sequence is TGTGCCTGGAGTGTAGGGGCAGGGCAGGGGAATGAGCAGTTCTTC. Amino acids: CAWSVGAGQGNEQFF.

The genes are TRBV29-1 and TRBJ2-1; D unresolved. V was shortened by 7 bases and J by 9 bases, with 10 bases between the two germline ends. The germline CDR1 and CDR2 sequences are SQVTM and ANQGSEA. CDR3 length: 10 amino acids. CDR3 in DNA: TGCAGCGCCATCTGGGTTGAGCAGTTCTTC. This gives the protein CSAIWVEQFF.

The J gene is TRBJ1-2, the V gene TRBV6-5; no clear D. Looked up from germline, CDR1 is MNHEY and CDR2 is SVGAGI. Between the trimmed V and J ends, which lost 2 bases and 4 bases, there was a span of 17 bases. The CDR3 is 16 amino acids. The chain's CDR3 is CASSYAHGLGLYGYTF. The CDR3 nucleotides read TGTGCCAGCAGTTACGCCCATGGGCTGGGTCTCTATGGCTACACCTTC.

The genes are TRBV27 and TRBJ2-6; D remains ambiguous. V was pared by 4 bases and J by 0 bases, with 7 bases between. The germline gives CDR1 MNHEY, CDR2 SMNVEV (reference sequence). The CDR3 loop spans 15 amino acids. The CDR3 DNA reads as TGTGCCAGCAGTTATGTCAGCTCTGGGGCCAACGTCCTGACTTTC. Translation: CASSYVSSGANVLTF.

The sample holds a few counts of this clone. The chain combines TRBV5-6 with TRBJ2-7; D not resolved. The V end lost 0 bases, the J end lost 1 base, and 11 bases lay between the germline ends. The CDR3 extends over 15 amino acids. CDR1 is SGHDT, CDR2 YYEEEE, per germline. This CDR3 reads CASSLEASESYEQYF. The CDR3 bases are TGTGCCAGCAGCTTGGAGGCGTCGGAATCCTACGAGCAGTACTTC.